The entry that follows covers one T cell receptor (beta chain) sequence. These data are taken from a study of Ad26.COV2.S vaccination and SARS-CoV-2 variants. About the research overall: Donor allocation was to the COV1001 Ad26.COV2.S trial arm.

Here immunoSEQ multiplex PCR was the method, and the copy in TCRdb shows in-frame clones only, minus some. The top ten hold 6.4% of the sample, which has about 350,000 clones, 88% seen once. Treatment reported: some 20 received Ad26.COV2.S at low or high dose, single or two shots; 5 received placebo; per-sample allocation not given. The samples were gathered on day 63 after the first injection of vaccine or placebo. It was an adult aged 18-55 years in Boston who was the donor. This CDR3 has 14 amino acids. Trimming pared 1 base from V and 4 bases from J, leaving 10 bases between. CDR1 is LNHDA and CDR2 is SQIVND in the germline V gene (reference sequence).

This sample comprised peripheral blood, obtained in a trial of Ad26.COV2.S vaccine versus placebo. This TCR derives from a person between 18 and 59 years old who received the Ad26.COV2.S COVID-19 vaccine or a placebo. The chain is built from TRBV19 and TRBJ1-1, with a tentative D call TRBD1 (6 bases). The CDR3: CASSIGQDSTEAFF. CDR3 nucleotides: TGTGCCAGTAGTATAGGACAGGATTCCACTGAAGCTTTCTTT.